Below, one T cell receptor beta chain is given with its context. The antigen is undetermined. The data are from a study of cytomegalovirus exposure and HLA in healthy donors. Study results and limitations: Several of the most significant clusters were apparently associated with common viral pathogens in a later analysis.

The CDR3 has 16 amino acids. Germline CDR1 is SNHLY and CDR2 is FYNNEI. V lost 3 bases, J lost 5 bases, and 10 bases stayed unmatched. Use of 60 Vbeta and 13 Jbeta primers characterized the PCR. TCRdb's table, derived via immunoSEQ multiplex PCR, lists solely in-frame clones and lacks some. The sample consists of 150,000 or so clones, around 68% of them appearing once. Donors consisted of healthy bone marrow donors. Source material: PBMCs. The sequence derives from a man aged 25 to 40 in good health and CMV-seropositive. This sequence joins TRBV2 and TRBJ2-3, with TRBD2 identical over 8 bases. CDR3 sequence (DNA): TGTGCCAGCAGTGAGGAGGTCACTAGCGGAGGAGATACGCAGTATTTT. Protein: CASSEEVTSGGDTQYF.